The 19 T cell receptor beta chains below all came from one sample that was sequenced in a study of blood T cell repertoires in COVID-19. The data were produced by immunoSEQ multiplex PCR, yet TCRdb's version contains in-frame clones alone and is incomplete. Here the sample spans approximately 250,000 clones, about 85% being singletons. Sample: peripheral blood. The receptor source for this set is a man in his forties or fifties with acute or convalescent COVID-19.

The chain has TRBV9 and TRBJ1-5; D perhaps matches TRBD1 (6 bases). CDR1 and CDR2 (germline): SGDLS, YYNGEE. V gave up 3 bases and J gave up 4 bases, with 8 bases separating them. CDR3 length: 13 residues. The CDR3 loop is CASSGQDNQPQHF. The CDR3 DNA reads as TGTGCCAGCAGCGGACAGGATAATCAGCCCCAGCATTTT.

The rearrangement uses TRBV7-3 and TRBJ1-1; 12 bases fit TRBD1. Germline V gene data show CDR1 as SGHTA and CDR2 as FQGTGA. V was pared by 7 bases and J by 3 bases, with 9 bases of the junction left unmatched. The CDR3 length is 16 residues. The CDR3 reads CASMPGQGAAYTEAFF. The CDR3, as DNA: TGTGCCAGCATGCCGGGACAGGGGGCGGCGTACACTGAAGCTTTCTTT.

This CDR3 is CASSGDRANNEKLFF. CDR3 DNA: TGTGCCAGCAGTGGAGACAGGGCTAATAATGAAAAACTGTTTTTT. The genes are TRBV25-1 and TRBJ1-4; TRBD1 matches at 7 bases. The CDR3 runs to 15 residues. J was trimmed by 4 bases and V by 4 bases; bases with no gene match: 6. The germline CDR1 and CDR2 sequences are MGHDK and SYGVNS.

This clone was observed a handful of times. The chain is built from TRBV7-2 and TRBJ2-2; D uncertain. CDR3 size: 14 residues. V lost 1 base and J lost 5, with 8 bases in between. Germline values: CDR1 SGHTA, CDR2 FQGNSA. CDR3 amino acids: CASSLVWATGELFF. For the CDR3, the DNA is TGTGCCAGCAGCTTAGTATGGGCGACCGGGGAGCTGTTTTTT. Looking up the rest from reference TRBV7-2 and TRBJ2-2 gives the full variable domain: GAGVSQSPSNKVTEKGKDVELRCDPISGHTALYWYRQSLGQGLEFLIYFQGNSAPDKSGLPSDRFSAERTGGSVSTLTIQRTQQEDSAVYLCASSLVWATGELFFGEGSRLTVL.

This clone was detected only once. The chain links TRBV6-5 to TRBJ2-2, with TRBD1 matching over 7 bases. The germline V gene encodes CDR1 MNHEY and CDR2 SVGAGI. Trimming cost V 0 bases and J 3 bases; bases outside gene matches: 4. The CDR3 runs 16 residues. This chain's CDR3 is CASSYSGQSHTGELFF. CDR3 DNA sequence: TGTGCCAGCAGTTACTCGGGACAGTCCCACACCGGGGAGCTGTTTTTT.

V is TRBV6-1 and J is TRBJ2-3; TRBD2 is a possible D gene (6 bases). This CDR3 has 16 amino acids. Germline CDR1 MNHNS, CDR2 SASEGT. The germline V and J ends were trimmed by 3 bases and 5 bases, with 18 bases remaining between them. This CDR3 reads CASSEFGRRAGDTQYF. CDR3 DNA sequence: TGTGCCAGCAGTGAGTTTGGCAGGCGAGCGGGAGATACGCAGTATTTT.

CDR3 bases: TGCGCCAGCAGCTTGGGGGGGACAGAAGACACCGGGGAGCTGTTTTTT. Its protein is CASSLGGTEDTGELFF. The V gene is TRBV5-1, the J gene TRBJ2-2, with 7 nucleotides matching TRBD1. V lost 0 bases to trimming and J lost 3 bases; unmatched junction nucleotides: 5. This CDR3 spans 16 amino acids. Germline loops: CDR1 SGHRS, CDR2 YFSETQ.

Only one count was recorded for this clone. The rearrangement links TRBV11-3 to TRBJ2-1; D possibly corresponds to TRBD1 (6 bases). Germline lookup yields CDR1 SGHNT and CDR2 YENEEA. The V and J ends lost 2 bases and 0 bases respectively, with 11 bases between them. This CDR3 has 16 amino acids. In nucleotides, the CDR3 is TGTGCCAGCAGCTTAAGTACAGGGAGCTCCTACAATGAGCAGTTCTTC. Its protein is CASSLSTGSSYNEQFF. The full variable domain, completed using reference TRBV11-3 and TRBJ2-1, is EAGVVQSPRYKIIEKKQPVAFWCNPISGHNTLYWYLQNLGQGPELLIRYENEEAVDDSQLPKDRFSAERLKGVDSTLKIQPAELGDSAVYLCASSLSTGSSYNEQFFGPGTRLTVL.

This chain connects TRBV7-9 to TRBJ2-3, with 9 bases matching TRBD1. V was clipped by 4 bases and J by 2 bases; unmatched bases: 7. The CDR3 is made up of 16 amino acids. CDR1 is SEHNR and CDR2 is FQNEAQ in the germline V gene (reference sequence). CDR3 sequence reads: CASSSGTGINTDTQYF. The CDR3 nucleotides read TGTGCCAGCAGCTCCGGGACAGGGATTAACACAGATACGCAGTATTTT.

This chain joins TRBV7-2 and TRBJ1-4, with 7 bases lining up with TRBD1. With 5 bases clipped from V and 7 bases from J, the junction kept 10 bases outside the gene matches. The CDR3 consists of 15 residues. Germline V gives CDR1 SGHTA, CDR2 FQGNSA. This CDR3 is CASSARAGQSEKLFF. The CDR3 DNA sequence: TGTGCCAGCAGCGCGAGGGCGGGACAGAGTGAAAAACTGTTTTTT. Looking up the rest from reference TRBV7-2 and TRBJ1-4 gives the full variable domain: GAGVSQSPSNKVTEKGKDVELRCDPISGHTALYWYRQSLGQGLEFLIYFQGNSAPDKSGLPSDRFSAERTGGSVSTLTIQRTQQEDSAVYLCASSARAGQSEKLFFGSGTQLSVL.

The chain uses TRBV5-6 and TRBJ1-2; the match to TRBD1 covers 8 bases. CDR3 length equals 12 residues. Germline assignment: CDR1 SGHDT and CDR2 YYEEEE. V shed 3 bases, J shed 7 bases, and the junction held 2 bases outside the gene matches. CDR3 in amino acids: CASSSDRGGYTF. The CDR3 DNA follows: TGTGCCAGCAGCTCCGACAGGGGTGGCTACACCTTC. The entire variable domain, with the rest obtained from reference TRBV5-6 and TRBJ1-2, is as follows: DAGVTQSPTHLIKTRGQQVTLRCSPKSGHDTVSWYQQALGQGPQFIFQYYEEEERQRGNFPDRFSGHQFPNYSSELNVNALLLGDSALYLCASSSDRGGYTFGSGTRLTVV.

V and J are TRBV19 and TRBJ1-5; TRBD1 matches 7 bases. CDR1 is LNHDA and CDR2 is SQIVND in the germline V gene (reference sequence). J was trimmed by 6 bases and V by 5 bases; bases with no gene match: 7. The CDR3 contains 14 residues. In DNA form, the CDR3 reads TGTGCCAGTAGTGCTGACAGGGTTGGTCAGCCCCAGCATTTT. Its translation: CASSADRVGQPQHF. The full variable domain, in which reference TRBV19 and TRBJ1-5 provide the parts outside the CDR3, is DGGITQSPKYLFRKEGQNVTLSCEQNLNHDAMYWYRQDPGQGLRLIYYSQIVNDFQKGDIAEGYSVSREKKESFPLTVTSAQKNPTAFYLCASSADRVGQPQHFGDGTRLSIL.

The J gene is TRBJ1-5, the V gene TRBV6-5; 8 bases agree with TRBD1. The CDR3 has 15 residues. Germline V gene lookup returns CDR1 MNHEY and CDR2 SVGAGI. V dropped 7 bases and J dropped 6; count of bases not matched to a gene: 11. This chain's CDR3 is CASNTDRANGQPQHF. The CDR3 DNA reads as TGTGCCAGCAATACGGACAGGGCCAACGGTCAGCCCCAGCATTTT.

The J gene is TRBJ2-5, the V gene TRBV13; 11 nucleotides line up with TRBD2. Looked up from germline, CDR1 is PRHDT and CDR2 is FYEKMQ (reference sequence). This CDR3 is built from 14 residues. Losses at the gene ends were 3 bases for V and 5 bases for J; bases not matched to a gene: 2. CDR3 in amino acids: CASSLGLAEETQYF. Written as DNA, the CDR3 is TGTGCCAGCAGCTTGGGACTAGCGGAGGAGACCCAGTACTTC.

The chain employs TRBV5-6 and TRBJ1-2; possibly TRBD1 for D (5 bases). The CDR3 spans 15 residues. Germline V gene sequence: CDR1 SGHDT, CDR2 YYEEEE. V dropped 2 bases and J dropped 5 bases, with 16 bases sitting between them. The CDR3 here is CASSFQGASWYGYTF. CDR3 DNA: TGTGCCAGCAGCTTTCAGGGCGCATCTTGGTATGGCTACACCTTC.

The CDR3 coding sequence is TGTGCCAGCAGTCAAAGTGGCAGTATCGAAGAGACCCAGTACTTC. This encodes CASSQSGSIEETQYF. This sequence joins TRBV21-1 and TRBJ2-5; the tabulated D call, TRBD1, remains unverified against the DNA. TRBV21-1 is a pseudogene. The length of the CDR3 is 15 residues.

V is TRBV5-4 and J is TRBJ2-1, with 7 bases aligning to TRBD1. The CDR3 has 15 amino acids. Germline V CDR1 and CDR2: SGHNT, YYREEE (reference sequence). The J segment lost 7 bases and the V segment lost 6 bases, leaving 13 bases of the junction unmatched. Here the CDR3 DNA reads TGTGCCAGCATCTCGGGATCTGGGACAGCTAATGAGCAGTTCTTC. It encodes CASISGSGTANEQFF.

CDR3 in amino acids: CASSRQLPLHF. DNA of the CDR3: TGCGCCAGCAGTCGCCAGTTACCCCTCCACTTT. The V and J genes are TRBV23-1 and TRBJ1-6; D not certain. TRBV23-1 is filed as an ORF, its function uncertain. The CDR3 consists of 11 residues. Trimming pared 4 bases from V and 12 bases from J, leaving 7 bases between.

The chain joins TRBV10-3 to TRBJ1-5, with 7 bases lining up with TRBD1. The CDR3 runs 14 residues. The J segment lost 4 bases and the V segment lost 6 bases, leaving 6 bases of the junction unmatched. Germline lookup yields CDR1 ENHRY and CDR2 SYGVKD. Here the CDR3 reads CAIRGDSENQPQHF. In DNA, the CDR3 is TGTGCCATCAGGGGGGACAGCGAAAATCAGCCCCAGCATTTT.